Each of the 14 T cell receptor beta chains below was sequenced from the same sample in a study of CXCR3-negative and CXCR3-positive naive CD8 T cells. UMI-labeled TRB cDNA libraries were prepared by 5' RACE. From the 5' RACE reads, TCRdb lists one entry per CDR3 protein and no DNA. The sample data list about 130,000 distinct CDR3 sequences. Sequencing input: naive CXCR3- CD8+ T cells from blood. As to subset: CD45RO-CCR7+CD27+CD95- naive CD8+ T cells lacking CXCR3 (TNR3-). The source is a human donor in good health. Some clones in this sample may be carry-over from other donors' samples.

The V gene is TRBV30, the J gene TRBJ2-1. Germline loops: CDR1 GTSNPN, CDR2 SVGIG (reference sequence). There are 14 residues in the CDR3. This chain's CDR3 is CAWSTGISIDEQFF.

The J gene is TRBJ1-5, the V gene TRBV29-1; TCRdb picks TRBD1, but there is no DNA to check that call. There are 13 residues in the CDR3. CDR1 SQVTM and CDR2 ANQGSEA come from the germline V gene. The CDR3 is CSVAGGAEQPQHF.

The CDR3 spells CASSLWGGLGDGYTF. The chain couples TRBV5-1 to TRBJ1-2. Germline CDR1 reads SGHRS; CDR2 reads YFSETQ. The CDR3 extends over 15 amino acids.

The V call is TRBV20-1, the J call TRBJ2-7; TCRdb reports TRBD1, a call that lacks DNA to check it against. The CDR3 covers 16 residues. Germline V gene data show CDR1 as DFQATT and CDR2 as SNEGSKA (reference sequence). This CDR3 is CSATVGRGVIPYEQYF.

The CDR3 region is CASSLRLGDQETQYF. This chain joins TRBV5-1 and TRBJ2-5. CDR3 length: 15 residues. Per the germline V gene, CDR1 is SGHRS and CDR2 is YFSETQ.

V usage is TRBV5-1 and J usage is TRBJ2-5; TCRdb gives TRBD1 as the D gene, but with no DNA this cannot be confirmed. The length of the CDR3 is 15 residues. Germline assignment: CDR1 SGHRS and CDR2 YFSETQ. The chain's CDR3 is CASSGEGQHQETQYF.

V usage is TRBV28 and J usage is TRBJ1-6; TCRdb selects TRBD1, and the lack of DNA leaves this call unchecked. This CDR3 comprises 14 residues. The germline gives CDR1 MDHEN, CDR2 SYDVKM. The chain's CDR3 is CASSDRAGYSPLHF.

The V call is TRBV20-1, the J call TRBJ2-1; TCRdb outputs TRBD2, but without DNA this stays unchecked. CDR1 is DFQATT and CDR2 is SNEGSKA in the germline V gene (reference sequence). This CDR3 has 14 residues. The CDR3 region is CSARDTSGRDEQFF.

The chain has TRBV15 and TRBJ2-6; TCRdb reports TRBD2, a call that lacks DNA to check it against. The CDR3 runs to 16 residues. Germline CDR1 reads LNHNV; CDR2 reads YYDKDF (reference sequence). CDR3 region: CATSRDGPSGANVLTF. Full variable domain (missing parts from reference TRBV15 and TRBJ2-6): DAMVIQNPRYQVTQFGKPVTLSCSQTLNHNVMYWYQQKSSQAPKLLFHYYDKDFNNEADTPDNFQSRRPNTSFCFLDIRSPGLGDTAMYLCATSRDGPSGANVLTFGAGSRLTVL.

The CDR3 loop is CSVEGQRRETQYF. The gene calls are TRBV29-1 and TRBJ2-5; there is no DNA to check the TCRdb D call of TRBD1. Per germline, CDR1 SQVTM and CDR2 ANQGSEA. The CDR3 runs to 13 residues.

The chain couples TRBV27 to TRBJ2-7; TCRdb gives TRBD2 as the D gene, but with no DNA this cannot be confirmed. The CDR3 has 18 amino acids. CDR1 is MNHEY, CDR2 SMNVEV, per germline (reference sequence). The chain's CDR3 is CASRPTGLAGGRSYEQYF.

V gene TRBV29-1 combines with J gene TRBJ2-7. This CDR3 has 11 residues. The germline gives CDR1 SQVTM, CDR2 ANQGSEA. The chain's CDR3 is CSARTTYEQYF.

J is TRBJ2-7 and V is TRBV7-9; TCRdb's D call of TRBD2 is untestable without DNA. The CDR3 is 13 residues long. Germline CDR1 reads SEHNR; CDR2 reads FQNEAQ (reference sequence). The chain's CDR3 is CASSSEGFYEQYF.

The CDR3 region is CASSLRYSSAYEQYF. The chain uses TRBV27 and TRBJ2-7. Germline V CDR1 and CDR2: MNHEY, SMNVEV (reference sequence). There are 15 residues in the CDR3.